These T cell receptor beta chains were read from a single sample in a study of blood T cell repertoires in COVID-19. Clones were read by immunoSEQ multiplex PCR, and TCRdb kept only the in-frame ones, dropping some. The sample gives 90,000 to 150,000 clones, roughly 85% of which show up once; approximately 10% is in the top ten. Sequences were obtained from peripheral blood. These receptors came from a man of 80 years or more with acute or convalescent COVID-19. Each CDR3 is given with its conserved first and last residue. Fields, in order: V gene, CDR3 length, clone size, J gene, D gene, CDR3 DNA, CDR3 protein. A D gene is named only where the DNA matches it firmly. Part of the rows lack a size; the others show once, few, many or a class for expanded clones.

TRBV13	15	few	TRBJ2-7	NA	TGTGCCAGCAGCTTAGAGGGGCATGAGGCCTACGAGCAGTACTTC	CASSLEGHEAYEQYF
TRBV2	14	NA	TRBJ2-7	TRBD1	TGTGCCAGCAGGAAGACAGGGTTCGTCTACGAGCAGTACTTC	CASRKTGFVYEQYF
TRBV7-9	12	NA	TRBJ1-1	NA	TGTGCCAGCAGCGCCGGGGTGGCTGAAGCTTTCTTT	CASSAGVAEAFF
TRBV27	14	NA	TRBJ2-7	TRBD1	TGTGCCAGCAGTTCAAACCGACAGGGTTACGAGCAGTACTTC	CASSSNRQGYEQYF
TRBV6-1	16	NA	TRBJ1-2	NA	TGTGCCAGCAGTGAAGCGTATCTACAGGGAGACTATGGCTACACCTTC	CASSEAYLQGDYGYTF
TRBV7-9	13	NA	TRBJ2-5	NA	TGTGCCAGCAGCCAGGGGGGTGGAGAGACCCAGTACTTC	CASSQGGGETQYF
TRBV18	15	NA	TRBJ1-5	TRBD1	TGTGCCAGCTCACCCGGACAGGTTGAAAATCAGCCCCAGCATTTT	CASSPGQVENQPQHF
TRBV9	15	NA	TRBJ1-4	TRBD1	TGTGCCAGCAGCGCCCGACAGGGAGGCGATGAAAAACTGTTTTTT	CASSARQGGDEKLFF
TRBV19	14	NA	TRBJ1-5	NA	TGTGCCAGTAGTGCAGAAAATAGCAATCAGCCCCAGCATTTT	CASSAENSNQPQHF
TRBV10-3	15	NA	TRBJ2-2	NA	TGTGCCATCAGTGGTTTTAGCGGGAACACCGGGGAGCTGTTTTTT	CAISGFSGNTGELFF
TRBV6-2/TRBV6-3	16	NA	TRBJ1-5	NA	TGTGCCAGCAGTTACCGTCTTACAGGGACCGGGCAGCCCCAGCATTTT	CASSYRLTGTGQPQHF
TRBV20-1	15	NA	TRBJ2-7	NA	TGCAGTGCCAGTTCGAGAGGGGGATTCTCCTACGAGCAGTACTTC	CSASSRGGFSYEQYF
TRBV5-1	15	NA	TRBJ2-7	TRBD2	TGCGCCAGCAGCTTGGGGGGGACTAGCTCCCACGAGCAGTACTTC	CASSLGGTSSHEQYF
TRBV7-3	16	NA	TRBJ2-3	TRBD2	TGTGCCAGCAGCAGCGCTAGCGGGGGAGGGACAGATACGCAGTATTTT	CASSSASGGGTDTQYF
TRBV19	14	NA	TRBJ2-3	NA	TGTGCCAGTAGTATGGTGGGCACAACAGATACGCAGTATTTT	CASSMVGTTDTQYF
TRBV10-1	14	NA	TRBJ2-7	TRBD2	TGCGCCAGCAGTCAGGGCGGGGGGGCCTACGAGCAGTACTTC	CASSQGGGAYEQYF
TRBV23-1	16	once	TRBJ1-6	NA	TGCGCCAGCAGTCAATCGGAGAGCTCCTATAATTCACCCCTCCACTTT	CASSQSESSYNSPLHF
TRBV9	18	NA	TRBJ2-1	NA	TGTGCCAGCAGCGTAGCTTACAGGACATGGGGCCATCTCGATGAGCAGTTCTTC	CASSVAYRTWGHLDEQFF
TRBV15	13	NA	TRBJ1-2	NA	TGTGCCACCAGCAGAGAGGTGGGGGCCGTCCGGGGCTTC	CATSREVGAVRGF
TRBV7-9	13	NA	TRBJ2-3	NA	TGTGCCAGCAGCTTTTACGGAGGAGATACGCAGTATTTT	CASSFYGGDTQYF
TRBV5-1	12	NA	TRBJ2-1	NA	TGCGCCAGCAGCTTGCAGGGCTATGAGCAGTTCTTC	CASSLQGYEQFF
TRBV25-1	16	NA	TRBJ1-5	NA	TGTGCCAGCAGTGGATGGGGGGGGAGTAAGTATCCGGCCCAGCATTTT	CASSGWGGSKYPAQHF
TRBV6-2/TRBV6-3	17	NA	TRBJ1-5	NA	TGTGCCAGCAGTTACTCGGGGACATATTATAGCAATCAGCCCCAGCATTTT	CASSYSGTYYSNQPQHF
TRBV11-2	14	NA	TRBJ2-7	TRBD2	TGTGCCAGCAGCTTAGCTAGCGGGACCCCCGAGCAGTACTTC	CASSLASGTPEQYF
TRBV28	13	NA	TRBJ2-7	NA	TGTGCCAGCAGTACAGGGATTTCCTACGAGCAGTACTTC	CASSTGISYEQYF
TRBV11-2	13	once	TRBJ1-1	TRBD1	TGTGCCAGCAGCTTAGACCTGACAGGGCAAGCTTTCTTT	CASSLDLTGQAFF
TRBV6-5	15	NA	TRBJ1-5	TRBD1	TGTGCCAGCAGAGCGGGGACAGGGTTGTATCAGCCCCAGCATTTT	CASRAGTGLYQPQHF
TRBV28	14	NA	TRBJ2-7	NA	TGTGCCAGCAGGGCTGTACTAGTTCCCCACGAGCAGTACTTC	CASRAVLVPHEQYF
TRBV2	14	NA	TRBJ1-5	TRBD1	TGTGCCAGCAGGGCAACAGGGGTGCTTCAGCCCCAGCATTTT	CASRATGVLQPQHF
TRBV7-9	13	NA	TRBJ2-7	NA	TGTGCCAGCAGCTTAAGACAGGAAGGCGAGCAGTACTTC	CASSLRQEGEQYF
TRBV19	14	NA	TRBJ2-7	TRBD1	TGTGCCAGTAAGGCGAGGACAGGGGCTGGCGAGCAGTACTTC	CASKARTGAGEQYF
TRBV19	14	NA	TRBJ1-5	TRBD1	TGTGCCAGCCGCGGGACAGGGGGAGACGGGCCCCAGCATTTT	CASRGTGGDGPQHF
TRBV3-1/TRBV3-2	12	NA	TRBJ2-4	NA	TGTGCCAGGAATAGCGGTAAAAACATTCAGTACTTC	CARNSGKNIQYF
TRBV7-8	17	NA	TRBJ1-2	NA	TGTGCCAGCAGCTTAGCGTGGTGGGAGGAGTTCAAACTTGGCTACACCTTC	CASSLAWWEEFKLGYTF
TRBV7-8	15	NA	TRBJ1-1	NA	TGTGCCAGCAGCTTAATCCCTAGGGGGGGCACTGAAGCTTTCTTT	CASSLIPRGGTEAFF
TRBV3-1/TRBV3-2	17	NA	TRBJ2-1	TRBD2	TGTGCCAGCAGCCAAGGAATTTCGGCGGGAGTGAGGAGTGAGCAGTTCTTC	CASSQGISAGVRSEQFF
TRBV2	11	few	TRBJ2-4	NA	TGTGCCAGCAGTGAGAGCAGGGAGGAGTACTTC	CASSESREEYF
TRBV6-5	15	NA	TRBJ2-7	NA	TGTGCCAGCAGTTCCTCTATGGGGAGCTCCTACGAGCAGTACTTC	CASSSSMGSSYEQYF